This T cell receptor beta chain was sequenced during a study of brain metastases from non-small cell lung cancer. Repertoires were generated with immunoSEQ multiplex PCR, while TCRdb's copy carries only in-frame clones and drops some. The sample includes just over 1,000 clones, under 90% of them seen just once. This CDR3 is 13 amino acids long. Trimming pared 2 bases from V and 3 bases from J, leaving 7 bases between. Germline CDR1 is MNHNS and CDR2 is SASEGT. The receptor comes from a donor at least 40 years old with non-small cell lung cancer. Material for sequencing was tumor-adjacent normal tissue. The chain has TRBV6-1 and TRBJ1-2; no clear D. For the CDR3, the DNA is TGTGCCAGCAGTGAAAGGACGGACTATGGCTACACCTTC. Amino acids: CASSERTDYGYTF.